The T cell receptor (beta chain) described here comes from a study of shared clonotypes between healthy human individuals. Assay: immunoSEQ multiplex PCR; the TCRdb copy retains only in-frame clones and omits some. The data hold roughly 2.2 million clones, with under 95% observed a single time. V shed 6 bases and J 3 bases; nucleotides not matched to a gene: 5. In germline, CDR1 is MDHEN, CDR2 SYDVKM. This CDR3 has 14 residues. The chain combines TRBV28 with TRBJ2-7; 10 bases agree with TRBD1. This TCR was recovered from a man younger than 30 in good health. Some clones in this sample may be carry-over from other donors' samples. Sequenced sample: naive CD4+ T cells from PBMCs. Stated subset: CD45RA+ positively selected. As DNA, the CDR3 is TGTGCCAGCAGACTGGACAGGGGGTTCTACGAGCAGTACTTC. This translates into CASRLDRGFYEQYF.